This TCR beta chain was recovered during a study of breast tumors, draining lymph nodes, adjacent tissues. The germline gives CDR1 SGHTS, CDR2 YDEGEE. The CDR3 is 15 amino acids. With V trimmed by 4 bases and J by 3 bases, 4 bases remained unmatched. In this sample, this clonotype turned up many times. Samples came from axillary lymph nodes draining the breast cancer. TCRdb analysed the multiplex PCR reads with MiXCR anew, one entry per CDR3 protein. The data show a few hundred thousand distinct CDR3 sequences, with approximately 36% seen just once and 3% to 4.5% held by the top ten. The material sequenced was axillary lymph node tissue. The chain employs TRBV5-8 and TRBJ2-2; 9 positions agree with TRBD1. The sequence came from a female donor with breast cancer. Some clones in this sample may be carry-over from other donors' samples. The CDR3 DNA reads TGTGCCAGCAGCCTCGGACAGGGGTACACCGGGGAGCTGTTTTTT. This encodes CASSLGQGYTGELFF.